The clone carrying this TCR beta chain was detected ten times or more. Its cognate antigen is unknown. TCRdb reanalyzed the PCR reads via MiXCR. The profile shows about 24,000 clones, 20% to 30% of them singletons. The data stem from a study of metastatic and nonmetastatic thyroid tumors. Study-level results: Malignant thyroid tumors reportedly had TCR beta diversity that was significantly higher than in benign nodules, in blood and tumor.

Nobody among the patients had been given any treatment before thyroid surgery. Sample: tumor tissue. The TCR comes from a male donor with papillary thyroid cancer or a benign thyroid nodule (not recorded which). Some clones in this sample may be carry-over from other donors' samples.

CDR3 nucleotides: TGTGCCAGCAGCTTAGATGGGGTTTATGTAGCGGGAGGCCGCGGGGAGCAGTTCTTC. As protein: CASSLDGVYVAGGRGEQFF. This chain connects TRBV11-2 to TRBJ2-1, with 10 bases aligning to TRBD2. Germline V lookup: CDR1 SGHAT, CDR2 FQNNGV. The CDR3 contains 19 residues. J lost 10 bases, V lost 0 bases, and 18 bases had no gene match.